This TCR beta chain came from a study of regulatory T cells in long-lasting Graves disease. Arm-PCR of CDR3 regions and iRepertoire HTBI primers were the basis on which TCR beta libraries were built. TCRdb used MiXCR to reprocess the multiplex PCR reads, holding one entry per CDR3 protein. Among roughly 500,000 distinct CDR3 sequences listed, 20% to 25% were seen once. The CDR3 is 16 residues long. Trimming removed 6 bases from V and 3 bases from J; junction bases left unmatched: 10. Germline values: CDR1 MNHNS, CDR2 SASEGT. The time point was: persistent/refractory GD, antithyroid drugs over 5 years with positive TRAb. Generation of the TCR library employed RNA extracted from PBMCs.

The sequenced sample was peripheral blood mononuclear cells (PBMCs), obtained when the disease was refractory, from a patient treated with antithyroid drugs. The source of this sequence is a female donor with Graves disease. J is TRBJ2-7 and V is TRBV6-1, with TRBD2 matching over 11 bases. This CDR3 is CASSPGTSGFHYEQYF. The CDR3 bases are TGTGCCAGCAGCCCCGGGACTAGCGGATTCCACTACGAGCAGTACTTC.